The rows below give T cell receptor beta chains drawn from one sample of a study of cytomegalovirus exposure and HLA in healthy donors. Sequencing used immunoSEQ multiplex PCR; TCRdb keeps in-frame clones, though not all of them. The sample lists about 140,000 clones, more than 75% seen once, with more than 3% in the top ten. The sequencing sample was made of PBMCs. The receptors derive from a female donor in good health and CMV-seronegative. CDR3s include the opening cysteine and the closing phenylalanine or tryptophan. The order of the fields is clone size, V gene, D gene, J gene, CDR3 DNA, CDR3 protein. D genes are given only for firm matches. Clone sizes are given selectively: once, few, many, or a class where the clone is expanded.

few	TRBV27	-	TRBJ1-5	TGTGCCAGCAGTTGGGGGCCCCGGACGCCCCAGCATTTT	CASSWGPRTPQHF
few	TRBV4-3	TRBD1	TRBJ2-1	TGCGCCAGCAGTCTCGACAGGGGGCTTTACAATGAGCAGTTCTTC	CASSLDRGLYNEQFF
-	TRBV7-9	-	TRBJ2-3	TGTGCCAGCAGCTTAGCGTTCGACAGCCACCGCACAGATACGCAGTATTTT	CASSLAFDSHRTDTQYF
-	TRBV30	TRBD1	TRBJ2-5	TGTGCCTGGAGTGTACAGGGGTTAGAGACCCAGTACTTC	CAWSVQGLETQYF
few	TRBV2	-	TRBJ2-1	TGTGCCAGCAGCGGGAGAGCCTACAATGAGCAGTTCTTC	CASSGRAYNEQFF
-	TRBV25-1	-	TRBJ2-2	TGTGCCAGCAGTTCCCGAGGGGGCGGGGTCGCCGGGGAGCTGTTTTTT	CASSSRGGGVAGELFF
-	TRBV19	TRBD2	TRBJ2-1	TGTGCCAGTAGTATAGCCCCGGGAGGGCCAAGAAGTAGAGCCTACAATGAGCAGTTCTTC	CASSIAPGGPRSRAYNEQFF
-	TRBV28	-	TRBJ2-5	TGTGCCAGCAGTTTAGGAGTGGTTGAGACCCAGTACTTC	CASSLGVVETQYF
-	TRBV7-2	TRBD2	TRBJ2-2	TGTGCCAGCAGCTTCCGGACTAGCGGGGGGGCCACCGGGGAGCTGTTTTTT	CASSFRTSGGATGELFF
-	TRBV20-1	-	TRBJ1-1	TGCAGTGCTTGGAGCTACACTGAAGCTTTCTTT	CSAWSYTEAFF
once	TRBV5-1	-	TRBJ2-1	TGCGCCAGCAGCGTAAGACTCTTGGGTCCCTCCAATGAGCAGTTCTTC	CASSVRLLGPSNEQFF
once	TRBV7-7	-	TRBJ2-1	TGTGCTAGCAGCTCCCGGGGGGCACCCTACAATGAGCAGTTCTTC	CASSSRGAPYNEQFF
-	TRBV19	TRBD1	TRBJ1-5	TGTGCCAGTAGTATCAGGGGGACAAAAAAGCGGAATCAGCCCCAGCATTTT	CASSIRGTKKRNQPQHF
-	TRBV4-3	TRBD1	TRBJ2-6	TGCGCCAGCAGCCAAGGAGAGAGGGGACAGGTAGGTTCTGGGGCCAACGTCCTGACTTTC	CASSQGERGQVGSGANVLTF
-	TRBV30	TRBD1	TRBJ1-2	TGTGCCTGGAGTAGACAGGGATTGAAAGGCTACACCTTC	CAWSRQGLKGYTF
-	TRBV30	TRBD2	TRBJ2-3	TGTGCCTGGAGTGTAGCGGGGGGGACAGATACGCAGTATTTT	CAWSVAGGTDTQYF
once	TRBV6-5	-	TRBJ1-1	TGTGCCAGCAGTTACTCGAGGGGAGGAGAGGCTTTCTTT	CASSYSRGGEAFF
-	TRBV5-1	-	TRBJ1-1	TGCGCCAGCAGCTTGGGCCTACTGAACACTGAAGCTTTCTTT	CASSLGLLNTEAFF
-	TRBV11-3	TRBD2	TRBJ2-3	TGTGCCAGCAGCTTAGGTGGCGGGGGGAGCACAGATACGCAGTATTTT	CASSLGGGGSTDTQYF
-	TRBV2	TRBD2	TRBJ2-7	TGTGCCAGCAGTCCGGGACTAGCGGTAACCTACGAGCAGTACTTC	CASSPGLAVTYEQYF
-	TRBV19	-	TRBJ2-1	TGTGCCAGTAGGGATTCCGCGGACTACTCCTACAATGAGCAGTTCTTC	CASRDSADYSYNEQFF
few	TRBV7-6	TRBD1	TRBJ1-1	TGTGCCAGCAGCTTGGTAAGACAGGGCGAAGCTTTCTTT	CASSLVRQGEAFF
-	TRBV5-1	-	TRBJ2-3	TGCGCCAGCAGCTTGCCAGGATTGGGTGATACGCAGTATTTT	CASSLPGLGDTQYF
few	TRBV7-9	-	TRBJ1-1	TGTGCCAGCAGCTTGACAGGAGGGAACACTGAAGCTTTCTTT	CASSLTGGNTEAFF
-	TRBV6-5	TRBD2	TRBJ2-7	TGTGCCAGCAGGGGGGGACTAGACTATTACGAGCAGTACTTC	CASRGGLDYYEQYF
-	TRBV28	TRBD1	TRBJ1-4	TGTGCCAGCAGCCCATTTAGGAAGAAGGGGGCGTCTAATGAAAAACTGTTTTTT	CASSPFRKKGASNEKLFF
-	TRBV9	TRBD1	TRBJ1-1	TGTGCCAGCAGCGTAGACTCCGGGACAGGGGTGATTAACACTGAAGCTTTCTTT	CASSVDSGTGVINTEAFF
once	TRBV18	-	TRBJ2-5	TGTGCCAGCTCACCGGGGGCGATCCAAGAGACCCAGTACTTC	CASSPGAIQETQYF
once	TRBV5-4	-	TRBJ2-6	TGTGCCAGCAGCTTCGGGTTTACTGGGGCCAACGTCCTGACTTTC	CASSFGFTGANVLTF
once	TRBV5-1	TRBD2	TRBJ2-5	TGCGCCAGCAGCATAGCGGGAGGGGGGGAGACCCAGTACTTC	CASSIAGGGETQYF
-	TRBV5-1	-	TRBJ2-5	TGCGCCAGCAGCTTACAGCCTGAAGAGACCCAGTACTTC	CASSLQPEETQYF
-	TRBV2	-	TRBJ1-4	TGTGCCAGCAGTGAAATAACAGCTTATGAAAAACTGTTTTTT	CASSEITAYEKLFF
-	TRBV19	TRBD2	TRBJ2-3	TGTGCCAGTAGTATAGTCGGGGGGGGACCAAATACGCAGTATTTT	CASSIVGGGPNTQYF